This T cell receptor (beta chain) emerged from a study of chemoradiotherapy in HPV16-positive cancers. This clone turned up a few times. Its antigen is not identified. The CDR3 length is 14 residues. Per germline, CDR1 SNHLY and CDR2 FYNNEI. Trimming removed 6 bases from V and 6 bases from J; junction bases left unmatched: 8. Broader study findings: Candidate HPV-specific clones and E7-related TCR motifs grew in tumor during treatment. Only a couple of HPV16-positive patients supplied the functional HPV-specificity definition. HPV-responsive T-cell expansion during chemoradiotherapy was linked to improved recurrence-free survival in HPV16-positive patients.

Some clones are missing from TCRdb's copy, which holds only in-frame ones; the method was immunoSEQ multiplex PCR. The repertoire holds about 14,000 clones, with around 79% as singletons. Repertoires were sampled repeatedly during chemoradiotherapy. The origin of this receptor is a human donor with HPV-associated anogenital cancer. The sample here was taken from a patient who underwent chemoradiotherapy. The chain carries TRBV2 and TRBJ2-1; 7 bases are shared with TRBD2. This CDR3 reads CASRPLGEGNEQFF. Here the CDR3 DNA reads TGTGCCAGCAGACCCTTGGGGGAGGGCAATGAGCAGTTCTTC.